One sample yielded the 12 T cell receptor beta chains listed below, sequenced in a study of T cell clonality in common variable immunodeficiency (dated by TCRdb to between 2015 and 2016). Results and caveats for the whole study, not just this receptor: CVID TCRbeta sequences reportedly showed fewer deletions and N-nucleotide insertions and lacked highly modified clones with 13 or more V deletions.

Receptor amplification or capture employed the immunoSEQ multiplex PCR assay. Sourced from immuneACCESS, this table was stored by TCRdb with only in-frame sequences that have V and J called. A share of the clones is absent; for the studies checked, an unresolved V gene accounts for under half, and the remainder has no known explanation. This sample shows fewer than 30,000 clones, and none of them turns up only once. In total, the top ten clones hold over 25% of the sample. Their target antigens are unknown. The specimen sequenced was peripheral blood mononuclear cells. The receptors were gathered from a human donor with common variable immunodeficiency.

As for this clone: The CDR3 extends 3 residues past the end of the read, so its final part is completed from the germline J gene. The same CDR3 can be traced to other DNA sequences in this sample. This chain links TRBV30 with TRBJ2-5, with TRBD1 identical over 10 bases. Trimming at V came to 5 bases and at J to 5 bases, leaving 8 bases not matched to a gene. This CDR3 contains 14 residues. Germline V CDR1 and CDR2: GTSNPN, SVGIG (reference sequence). CDR3 DNA, as far as it was read: TGTGCCTGGGGTCCGGGACAGGGGCCGGAGACC. Its protein is CAWGPGQGPET. The CDR3, in full, reads CAWGPGQGPETQYF.

In this sample, this clone turned up many times. The sequenced fragment ends 3 residues before the CDR3 boundary, so the rest is inferred from the germline J gene. The chain joins TRBV12-5 to TRBJ2-1, with TRBD2 matching over 9 bases. V was pared by 6 bases and J by 3 bases, with 9 bases of the junction left unmatched. The CDR3 is made up of 16 amino acids. Germline lookup yields CDR1 LGHNT and CDR2 FRNRAP. CDR3 DNA (partial): TGTGCTAGTGGCTCCGGAGCGGGGGGTGACTACAATGAG. The encoded protein is CASGSGAGGDYNE. The whole CDR3 region reads CASGSGAGGDYNEQFF.

There are a few counts of this clone. The sequence runs out 3 residues before the end of the CDR3; the remainder is reconstructed from the germline J gene. The V call is TRBV19, the J call TRBJ1-2; D is perhaps TRBD1 (5 bases). Germline lookup yields CDR1 LNHDA and CDR2 SQIVND (reference sequence). The V end was cut by 5 bases, the J end by 7 bases, with 11 bases between. The CDR3 loop spans 12 amino acids. The part of the CDR3 DNA that was read is TGTGCCAGTAGTGGGGCAGCGGGTGGC. Protein sequence: CASSGAAGG. The whole CDR3 sequence is CASSGAAGGYTF.

Turning to this clone: The CDR3 end falls 3 residues outside the read, so it is completed with the germline J gene. The chain joins TRBV7-2 to TRBJ2-2; D is possibly TRBD2 (6 bases). This CDR3 is built from 13 residues. Germline CDR1 reads SGHTA; CDR2 reads FQGNSA. The part of the CDR3 DNA that was read is TGTGCCAGCAGCTTAGGGGTCGGAGGGCAG. Encoded protein: CASSLGVGGQ. The whole CDR3 reads CASSLGVGGQLFF.

This clone occurred a few times. At one boundary the junction diverges from the germline segment, which might be a read error. The read ends 3 residues early relative to the CDR3; the germline J gene fills the gap. The V call is TRBV7-7, the J call TRBJ1-5; D is perhaps TRBD1 (6 bases). The CDR3 sequence is 13 residues long. Germline values: CDR1 SSHAT, CDR2 FNYEAQ (reference sequence). CDR3: CASSLGADQPQHF. The CDR3 bases that were read are TGTGCTAGCAGCTTGGGGGCTGATCAGCCC.

At least ten counts were recorded for this clone. The DNA read from the CDR3 is TGTGCCAGCAGACAGGGACAGGGAGTCGGGGAG. This translates into CASRQGQGVGE. In full, the CDR3 reads CASRQGQGVGELFF. V and J are TRBV6-2 or TRBV6-3 and TRBJ2-2; 9 positions match TRBD1. The read terminates 3 residues ahead of where the CDR3 ends, so the germline J gene completes it. Germline loops: CDR1 MNHEY, CDR2 SVGEGT. CDR3 length: 14 amino acids. The ends lost 6 bases at V and 7 bases at J; junction bases unmatched: 6.

Turning to this clone: The read is 3 residues too short to cover the CDR3 end, so that end is filled in from the germline J gene. The V gene is TRBV19, the J gene TRBJ1-5, with D possibly TRBD1 on 5 matching bases. Deletions cut 4 bases from V and 0 bases from J, with 13 bases between. Germline V gene sequence: CDR1 LNHDA, CDR2 SQIVND (reference sequence). The CDR3 loop spans 16 amino acids. The CDR3 loop is CASSTDIWVSNQPQHF. The CDR3 DNA, read in part, is TGTGCCAGTAGTACGGACATTTGGGTTAGCAATCAGCCC.

The sample holds many counts of this clone. Read sequence stops 3 residues before the CDR3 end, and the germline J gene provides the missing end. The chain recombines TRBV4-2 with TRBJ1-1; 7 positions agree with TRBD1. The CDR3 is made up of 14 amino acids. The germline gives CDR1 LGHNA, CDR2 YNFKEQ. J was trimmed by 3 bases and V by 1 base; bases with no gene match: 2. CDR3 DNA (partial): TGTGCCAGCAGCCAAGCTGGACAGGACACTGAA. Protein product: CASSQAGQDTE. The full CDR3 protein is CASSQAGQDTEAFF.

Remarks on this clone: The read terminates 3 residues before the CDR3 end, so the remaining end is supplied by the germline J gene. This chain connects TRBV18 to TRBJ2-1; TRBD1 agrees at 7 bases. V trimming: 4 bases; J trimming: 3 bases; junction bases outside the gene matches: 9. This CDR3 has 16 amino acids. Germline V CDR1 and CDR2: KGHSH, LQKENI. CDR3 protein: CASSLTGAPDYNEQFF. The CDR3 bases that were read are TGTGCCAGCTCACTCACAGGGGCCCCCGACTACAATGAG.

This clone came up many times. The read comes to an end 3 residues before the CDR3 does, leaving the germline J gene to fill in the end. V usage is TRBV7-2 and J usage is TRBJ2-4; 8 bases are a match to TRBD2. CDR3 length: 13 amino acids. Germline CDR1 SGHTA, CDR2 FQGNSA. Here the CDR3 reads CASSLGPSGLQYF. The part of the CDR3 DNA that was read is TGTGCCAGCAGCTTAGGTCCTAGCGGGCTT.

This clone has a count of ten or more. The CDR3 end lies 3 residues beyond the end of the read and is filled in from the germline J gene. This sequence joins TRBV20-1 and TRBJ1-2, with 10 bases aligning to TRBD1. The V segment lost 1 base and the J segment 1 base; nucleotides outside the gene matches: 3. The germline gives CDR1 DFQATT, CDR2 SNEGSKA (reference sequence). This CDR3 region has 15 residues. The covered CDR3 bases are TGCAGTGCTAGAGTTGGACAGGGGGTTAACTATGGC. This translates into CSARVGQGVNYG. The entire CDR3 protein reads CSARVGQGVNYGYTF.

As to this clone: The read is 3 residues too short to cover the CDR3 end, so that end is filled in from the germline J gene. The rearrangement uses TRBV5-6 and TRBJ2-5, with D hard to call. Germline loops: CDR1 SGHDT, CDR2 YYEEEE. CDR3 length: 14 amino acids. V was shortened by 1 base and J by 5 bases, with 12 bases between the two germline ends. The CDR3 is CASSLYTGMETQYF. The covered CDR3 bases are TGTGCCAGCAGCTTGTATACGGGTATGGAGACC.